This is a list of T cell receptor beta chains from one sample in a study of T cell changes during pregnancy in multiple sclerosis. Only in-frame clones appear in the TCRdb table, and some are missing; sequencing was by immunoSEQ multiplex PCR. The profile shows around 50,000 clones, 80% to 95% of them singletons. The input for sequencing was CD4+ T cells from peripheral blood mononuclear cells, taken after pregnancy. The receptors originated from a female donor in good health, enrolled as a control in a pregnancy study. Each CDR3 is given with its conserved first and last residue. The D gene is left open where the match is weak. Clone size is not always given. Where it is, it says once, few, many or a class for expanded clones.

d_gene	v_gene	j_gene	abundance	CDR3aa	CDR3nt
TRBD2	TRBV28	TRBJ2-3	-	CASSPLGRSGDTDTQYF	TGTGCCAGCAGTCCCCTGGGTCGTAGCGGGGATACAGATACGCAGTATTTT
TRBD1	TRBV29-1	TRBJ1-5	-	CSVKTGTSSSNQPQHF	TGCAGCGTCAAGACAGGGACCTCATCTAGCAATCAGCCCCAGCATTTT
TRBD2	TRBV7-9	TRBJ2-1	-	CASLFSGASSYNEQFF	TGTGCCAGCCTCTTTAGCGGGGCCAGCTCCTACAATGAGCAGTTCTTC
-	TRBV29-1	TRBJ1-2	once	CSVEPGGGYTF	TGCAGCGTTGAGCCGGGGGGGGGCTACACCTTC
-	TRBV5-4	TRBJ1-3	-	CASSLGGPSGNTIYF	TGTGCCAGCAGCCTGGGCGGGCCCTCTGGAAACACCATATATTTT
-	TRBV9	TRBJ1-1	-	CASSVGVSGEAFF	TGTGCCAGCAGCGTAGGTGTGAGTGGTGAAGCTTTCTTT
-	TRBV15	TRBJ1-2	-	CATSRDNSIYGYTF	TGTGCCACCAGCAGAGATAACTCTATCTATGGCTACACCTTC
-	TRBV4-2	TRBJ2-7	-	CASSRTLGGSYEQYF	TGTGCCAGCAGCCGCACCCTGGGGGGATCCTACGAGCAGTACTTC
-	TRBV15	TRBJ2-7	once	CATSRDSPSSYEQYF	TGTGCCACCAGCAGAGATAGTCCGAGCTCCTACGAGCAGTACTTC
TRBD1	TRBV7-9	TRBJ1-2	-	CASSGYFTRTGDARGYTF	TGTGCCAGCAGCGGCTACTTTACACGGACAGGGGACGCCCGCGGCTACACCTTC
-	TRBV14	TRBJ2-1	-	CASSQVSANEQFF	TGTGCCAGCAGCCAAGTCTCCGCGAATGAGCAGTTCTTC
-	TRBV2	TRBJ2-1	-	CASSRNSRSNNEQFF	TGTGCCAGCAGTCGGAATAGCCGATCCAACAATGAGCAGTTCTTC
-	TRBV5-6	TRBJ1-3	-	CASSLLEGVTIYF	TGTGCCAGCAGCTTGCTTGAGGGCGTCACCATATATTTT
TRBD1	TRBV4-2	TRBJ1-3	-	CASSQTSLGTAFRTIYF	TGTGCCAGCAGCCAAACCTCTTTAGGGACAGCTTTTCGCACCATATATTTT
TRBD2	TRBV7-8	TRBJ2-1	-	CASSLLAGGPYNEQFF	TGTGCCAGCAGCTTGTTAGCGGGAGGGCCGTACAATGAGCAGTTCTTC
-	TRBV6-5	TRBJ2-7	-	CASRQVQNYEQYF	TGTGCCAGCAGACAAGTACAGAACTACGAGCAGTACTTC
TRBD2	TRBV10-3	TRBJ2-7	once	CAISEQVVTGGIYEQYF	TGTGCCATCAGTGAGCAAGTAGTCACGGGAGGAATTTACGAGCAGTACTTC
TRBD2	TRBV19	TRBJ2-1	-	CASKQRGTFYNEQFF	TGTGCCAGCAAGCAGCGGGGGACCTTTTACAATGAGCAGTTCTTC
-	TRBV21-1	TRBJ2-6	-	CASSNVSAGANVLTF	TGTGCCAGCAGCAACGTGAGCGCTGGGGCCAACGTCCTGACTTTC
TRBD2	TRBV5-6	TRBJ2-7	-	CASSLNQLAGAEEQYF	TGTGCCAGCAGCTTGAATCAGCTAGCGGGAGCGGAAGAGCAGTACTTC
TRBD1	TRBV4-2	TRBJ1-2	once	CASSQGVGTGGNYGYTF	TGTGCCAGCAGCCAAGGCGTGGGGACAGGGGGAAACTATGGCTACACCTTC
-	TRBV9	TRBJ2-7	-	CASSVDLEFHYEQYF	TGTGCCAGCAGCGTAGATTTGGAGTTCCATTACGAGCAGTACTTC